A selection of T cell receptor beta chains follows, all from one sample in a study of cytomegalovirus exposure and HLA in healthy donors. Sequenced by immunoSEQ multiplex PCR; TCRdb stores in-frame clones only, minus some. Among roughly 180,000 clones listed, approximately 85% were seen once. The material sequenced was PBMCs. These receptors originate from a man between 18 and 35 years old in good health and CMV-seropositive. CDR3s include the opening cysteine and the closing phenylalanine or tryptophan. Each record gives: clone size, V gene, J gene, D gene, CDR3 DNA, CDR3 protein. The D gene is left open where the match is weak. Size is omitted from some rows. Given values are once, few, many or a class for expanded clones.

.	TRBV30	TRBJ2-1	.	TGTGCCTGGAGTGTCCTAGGGGTGGATGAGCAGTTCTTC	CAWSVLGVDEQFF
.	TRBV7-2	TRBJ1-4	TRBD1	TGTGCCAGCAGCTCACATCCGGGACAGGGGGCTGCTAATGAAAAACTGTTTTTT	CASSSHPGQGAANEKLFF
.	TRBV4-3	TRBJ2-1	TRBD2	TGCGCCAGCAGCCAAGATCCGCGTGGCGGGGGGGCTTACAATGAGCAGTTCTTC	CASSQDPRGGGAYNEQFF
.	TRBV5-4	TRBJ2-2	.	TGTGCCAGCAGCTTGCCGGGGAACACCGGGGAGCTGTTTTTT	CASSLPGNTGELFF
.	TRBV19	TRBJ1-4	.	TGTGCCAGTAGTATCCTATCTCCCGCAACTAGTGAAAAACTGTTTTTT	CASSILSPATSEKLFF
once	TRBV5-1	TRBJ2-5	TRBD1	TGCGCCAGCAGCGCGGACAGGGGCGGGAAGACCCAGTACTTC	CASSADRGGKTQYF
.	TRBV19	TRBJ1-4	TRBD1	TGTGCCAGTAGTAGGCAGGGGGCGCATGAAAAACTGTTTTTT	CASSRQGAHEKLFF
.	TRBV7-2	TRBJ2-7	TRBD1	TGTGCCAGCAACCGGGACAGGGCCTACGAGCAGTACTTC	CASNRDRAYEQYF
.	TRBV6-5	TRBJ2-1	.	TGTGCCAGCAGTTACGGCGTAACTAGTGTCAATGAGCAGTTCTTC	CASSYGVTSVNEQFF
.	TRBV7-2	TRBJ1-1	.	TGTGCCAGCAGCTTATTGCGGGAGACTGAAGCTTTCTTT	CASSLLRETEAFF
.	TRBV7-6	TRBJ2-1	TRBD1	TGTGCCAGCAGCTTGGGACAGGGGGTAAATGAGCAGTTCTTC	CASSLGQGVNEQFF
once	TRBV2	TRBJ2-1	.	TGTGCCGGCAAGGAGGAGGCGGGCTACAATGAGCAGTTCTTC	CAGKEEAGYNEQFF
.	TRBV2	TRBJ2-7	.	TGTGCCAGCAGGACCGACGGGTACGAGCAGTACTTC	CASRTDGYEQYF
.	TRBV15	TRBJ2-7	.	TGTGCCACCAGCAGAGACTGGCAGGGCTCCTACGAGCAGTACTTC	CATSRDWQGSYEQYF
.	TRBV5-4	TRBJ2-5	.	TGTGCCAGCAGCTTGGGAGGGGGGGCCGCTGAGACCCAGTACTTC	CASSLGGGAAETQYF
.	TRBV2	TRBJ2-3	.	TGTGCCAGCATTGCGATCGAGACAGATACGCAGTATTTT	CASIAIETDTQYF
.	TRBV7-6	TRBJ2-3	.	TGTGCCAGCAGCTTAGGAGGAACAAGCACAGATACGCAGTATTTT	CASSLGGTSTDTQYF
.	TRBV18	TRBJ1-1	TRBD1	TGTGCCAGCTCACCATGGGACAGAAACACTGAAGCTTTCTTT	CASSPWDRNTEAFF
.	TRBV6-5	TRBJ1-5	TRBD1	TGTGCCAGCAGTTACTCCGGGACAGGTGGGCAGCCCCAGCATTTT	CASSYSGTGGQPQHF
.	TRBV4-1	TRBJ1-5	.	TGCGCCAGCAGCCAAGATCTGGCAGGGGAGTTGAGGCCCCAGCATTTT	CASSQDLAGELRPQHF
.	TRBV9	TRBJ1-2	TRBD1	TGTGCCAGCAGCGTAGGGACAGGGGAGGGGTTTGGCTACACCTTC	CASSVGTGEGFGYTF
.	TRBV4-2	TRBJ2-7	TRBD1	TGTGCCAGCAGCCAGTCCGGGACAGACTACGAGCAGTACTTC	CASSQSGTDYEQYF
.	TRBV18	TRBJ2-3	TRBD2	TGTGCCAGCTCACCCCTACCTGCGGGGGAAACAGATACGCAGTATTTT	CASSPLPAGETDTQYF
.	TRBV4-3	TRBJ2-1	TRBD2	TGCGCCAGCAGCCAAACTAGCGGGGGGGCAAACAATGAGCAGTTCTTC	CASSQTSGGANNEQFF
.	TRBV28	TRBJ1-4	.	TGTGCCAGCCAGGGGACGGCTGTAGAAAAACTGTTTTTT	CASQGTAVEKLFF
.	TRBV7-9	TRBJ2-7	TRBD1	TGTGCCAGCAGCGCTACAGGGGGTGGCTACGAGCAGTACTTC	CASSATGGGYEQYF
.	TRBV5-1	TRBJ1-1	TRBD1	TGCGCCAGCAGCTTGTCCCAGGGGGACACTGAAGCTTTCTTT	CASSLSQGDTEAFF
.	TRBV19	TRBJ1-3	.	TGTGCCAGTAGTATAGTTTTGCAGGCCTCTGGAAACACCATATATTTT	CASSIVLQASGNTIYF
few	TRBV7-9	TRBJ2-7	TRBD1	TGTGCCAGCAGCTCGAACCGGGACAGGGGGCACGAGCAGTACTTC	CASSSNRDRGHEQYF
.	TRBV6-1	TRBJ2-7	.	TGTGCCAGCAGTGGGACACCGTTTTACGAGCAGTACTTC	CASSGTPFYEQYF
.	TRBV10-3	TRBJ2-2	TRBD2	TGTGCCATCAGTGAAAGTCTAGCGGGGGGGAACACCGGGGAGCTGTTTTTT	CAISESLAGGNTGELFF
.	TRBV6-5	TRBJ2-7	.	TGTGCCAGCAGTTACTCGATTCCAGGGTTCAACCACGAGCAGTACTTC	CASSYSIPGFNHEQYF
.	TRBV5-5	TRBJ1-2	.	TGTGCCAGCAGCTCACTAACGAAACAGGACTACACCTTC	CASSSLTKQDYTF